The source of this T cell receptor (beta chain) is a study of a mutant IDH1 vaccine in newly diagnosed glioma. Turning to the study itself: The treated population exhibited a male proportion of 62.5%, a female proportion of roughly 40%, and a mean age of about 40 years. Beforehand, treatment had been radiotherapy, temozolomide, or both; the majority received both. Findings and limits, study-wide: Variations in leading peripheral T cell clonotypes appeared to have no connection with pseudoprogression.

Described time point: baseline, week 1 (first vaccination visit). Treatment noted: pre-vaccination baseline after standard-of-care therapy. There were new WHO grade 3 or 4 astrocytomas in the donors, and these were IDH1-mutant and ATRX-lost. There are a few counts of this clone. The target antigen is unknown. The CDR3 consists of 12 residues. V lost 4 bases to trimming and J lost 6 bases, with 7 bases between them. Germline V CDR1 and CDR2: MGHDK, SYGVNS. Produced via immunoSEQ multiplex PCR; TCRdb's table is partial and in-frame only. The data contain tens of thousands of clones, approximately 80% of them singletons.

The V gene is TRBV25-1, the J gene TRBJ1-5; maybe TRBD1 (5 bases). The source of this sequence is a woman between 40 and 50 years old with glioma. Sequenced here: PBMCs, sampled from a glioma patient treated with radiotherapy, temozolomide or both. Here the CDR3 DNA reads TGTGCCAGCAGTGGTGACAGTCAGCCCCAGCATTTT. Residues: CASSGDSQPQHF. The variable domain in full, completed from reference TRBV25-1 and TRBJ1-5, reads EADIYQTPRYLVIGTGKKITLECSQTMGHDKMYWYQQDPGMELHLIHYSYGVNSTEKGDLSSESTVSRIRTEHFPLTLESARPSHTSQYLCASSGDSQPQHFGDGTRLSIL.